The subject of this entry is one T cell receptor (beta chain). Its antigen is still unknown. Nothing much larger sits one base from this clone, and base qualities are not available. There are 14 amino acids in the CDR3, from cysteine to phenylalanine inclusive. The sequence is cut down to CDR3 DNA, 42 bases in frame from base 1. Reading the germline V gene gives CDR1 SNHLY and CDR2 FYNNEI. The junction carries 12 bases between V and J, which are trimmed by 6 bases and 4 bases respectively. Using the deep immunoSEQ assay, multiplex PCR amplified TCR CDR3 regions from genomic DNA. Extracted genomic DNA from each cell subset was spread evenly across all wells of several immunoSEQ 96-well plates, with each plate serving as a replicate. For sorted subsets, about 200 ng genomic DNA, equal to tens of thousands of T cell genomes, was loaded into each replicate PCR. Purified libraries were measured with a Qubit 3.0 fluorometer, size-checked on a Bioanalyzer 2100, and measured again with the KAPA Library Quantification kit. Each immunoSEQ 96-well plate was sequenced on its own single-read 150-cycle Illumina NextSeq 550 flow cell. The original pipeline was this. Because only junctional sequences without quality scores were contained in the immunoSEQ output, filtering matching that applied to full-length reads could not be performed. To assign V/J genes and CDR3, sequences were annotated against IMGT germline references using PyIR, a Python wrapper for IgBLAST v1.9. Any read was removed if the V/J assignment was weak (E-value above 1e-6), the CDR3 was missing, or the read contained stop codons, out-of-frame junctions, or ambiguous translated residues. V3J clonotypes were defined by identical inferred V gene, J gene, and CDR3 amino acid sequence. The percentage overlap between two repertoires was calculated by dividing the number of shared unique clonotypes by the size of the smaller repertoire. Repertoire richness was assessed with RTK rarefaction, the Chao1 estimator, and Recon v2.1 estimates of unobserved clonotypes. OLGA was used to compute generation probabilities for all TCRbeta clonotypes that the gDNA method yielded from a few donors. The immuneACCESS repertoire file appears here via TCRdb, limited to in-frame rearrangements. These files lack a portion of the clones; in checked studies, under half of the deficit traces to unresolved V genes, and the cause of the others is not known. The V and J calls and clone size come from that table; D and trimming were worked out from the DNA. The sample contains under 2,000,000 clones, approximately 94% of them found a single time. 1.2% of the sample belongs to the ten largest clones.

CD8 naive samples were CD45RO-negative cells positively selected for CCR7, giving a CD45RA+CCR7+ population that excluded TemRA cells. Healthy HIV-negative adults with no recently reported acute infections or vaccinations were included as donors. Only Caucasian adults living in Nashville, Tennessee, USA were represented among the donors. Blood was obtained by leukapheresis, after which PBMCs were separated by Ficoll-Histopaque density gradient centrifugation and cryopreserved in liquid nitrogen vapor phase. Analytical flow cytometry was used to check the purity and quantity of each magnetically sorted T cell population. From each sorted fraction, genomic DNA was isolated and quantified by UV absorbance on a Nanodrop 2000c. The sample is drawn from a study of shared clonotypes between healthy human individuals (TCRdb year 2020). The study in broad terms: A few men and a couple of women, aged 18 to 49 years, made up the cohort. For each donor, three plates each were used for CD4 naive and CD4 memory, two plates were used for CD8 naive, and one plate was used for CD8 memory. Blood TCR repertoires of about 5 healthy adults were deeply sequenced to estimate repertoire size and the extent of clonotype sharing between individuals. To increase sequencing depth and limit assay-specific biases, different laboratories used diverse techniques to prepare libraries and sequence TCR repertoires. Per donor, leukapheresis produced somewhere between about 0.85 and 8.9 billion PBMCs.

What the research found in general, with its limitations: Sampling was limited to blood, and TCR repertoires in tissue likely differ from TCR repertoires in blood. The small number of donors limited the genetic and exposure-history diversity represented. Rarefaction of sorted-subset datasets indicated incomplete sequencing despite the large sequencing depth. Approximately 5% of naive CD4, 3.5% of naive CD8, approximately 2% of memory CD4, and about 0.4% of memory CD8 clonotypes were shared across four donors. Clonotypes shared by all four sorted-subset donors showed higher generation probabilities than non-shared clonotypes. Pairwise subsampling led to the expectation that sequencing depth would affect the degree of clonotype sharing among donors. Larger estimated clonotype richness was generally found for naive subsets than for memory subsets.

The sample was naive CD8+ T cells sorted from blood. The sample's cell subset or site, from its label and the paper: CD45RA+CCR7+. Recombination connected TRBV2 to TRBJ1-4; the D gene identity is not certain. The TCR sequence derives from a man aged 18-30 years in good health. The CDR3 corresponds to CASRALGINEKLFF. The DNA sequence is as follows: TGTGCCAGCAGGGCCCTGGGGATTAATGAAAAACTGTTTTTT. Reference TRBV2 and TRBJ1-4 proteins supply the regions before and after the CDR3; the full variable domain is: EPEVTQTPSHQVTQMGQEVILRCVPISNHLYFYWYRQILGQKVEFLVSFYNNEISEKSEIFDDQFSVERPDGSNFTLKIRSTKLEDSAMYFCASRALGINEKLFFGSGTQLSVL.